This T cell receptor (beta chain) was retrieved from a study of graft-versus-host responses after intestinal transplantation. Data came from immunoSEQ multiplex PCR; TCRdb stores just in-frame clones and leaves some out. Of fewer than 85,000 clones in the sample, 80% to 90% were seen once. Concerning this clone: Its antigen is as yet unknown.

Study-wide points: GvH clonotypes were identified within recipient marrow, with a subset emerging first in ileum or blood.

V was shortened by 9 bases and J by 0 bases, with 14 bases between the two germline ends. CDR3 length: 14 amino acids. CDR1 is MRHNA, CDR2 SNTAGT, per germline. Here the sequenced sample was unstimulated CD8+ T cells sorted from spleen or lymph node cells, taken before intestinal transplant. The rearrangement uses TRBV6-4 and TRBJ1-1; no clear D. The receptor's source is a human donor who received an intestinal transplant. The CDR3 bases are TGTGCCAGTCGATCACATTACATGAACACTGAAGCTTTCTTT. The encoded protein is CASRSHYMNTEAFF.